This T cell receptor (beta chain) was profiled in a study of regulatory T cells in long-lasting Graves disease. This sample's time point: newly diagnosed GD, antithyroid drugs for less than 3 months. Scientists built the TCR library using RNA that was extracted from PBMCs. Library construction for TCR beta used iRepertoire HTBI primers and Arm-PCR of CDR3 regions. MiXCR, applied by TCRdb to the multiplex PCR reads, yields one record per CDR3 protein. The sample lists 400,000 to 500,000 distinct CDR3 sequences; around 15% were seen once. As concerns this clonotype: A read error likely explains this, since a far larger clone differs by one base. The CDR3 does not close with the conserved phenylalanine or tryptophan, likely indicating a read error.

Germline loops: CDR1 SGHTA, CDR2 FQGTGA. This CDR3 region has 15 residues. The V and J ends lost 5 bases and 6 bases, in that order; junction bases with no gene match: 8. These sequences were also reported in another study, on T cells in Graves' hyperthyroidism and ophthalmopathy. That work contributes: Patients having uncontrolled infection, another autoimmune disease, pregnancy or lactation were not included.

The chain has TRBV7-3 and TRBJ2-3; 10 bases align to TRBD2. This sequence originates from a woman between 18 and 30 years old with Graves disease. The sequencing used peripheral blood mononuclear cells (PBMCs), collected at new diagnosis, from a patient treated with antithyroid drugs. CDR3 amino acids: CASSPRLAGGDTQYI. CDR3 nucleotide sequence: TGTGCCAGCAGCCCCCGACTAGCGGGTGGGGATACGCAGTATATT.